This T cell receptor (beta chain) was found in a study of Ad26.COV2.S vaccination and SARS-CoV-2 variants. Whole-study context: By the intramuscular route, Ad26.COV2.S was given once, or twice 56 days apart.

On this clone itself: As yet, its antigen is unknown.

Broader study findings: It was found that vaccine and placebo recipients had similar non-spike TCR breadth. Marked by substantial breadth, spike-specific CD8+ and CD4+ T cell responses were reportedly seen after vaccination.

Profiled with immunoSEQ multiplex PCR; TCRdb holds only in-frame clones, not every one. The profile shows about half a million clones, about 88% of them singletons. Treatment reported: around 19 received Ad26.COV2.S at low or high dose, single or two shots; about 5 received placebo; per-sample allocation not given. The samples were gathered on day 63 after the first injection of vaccine or placebo. Ad26.COV2.S expressed prefusion-stabilized spike from the original Wuhan strain. The CDR3 totals 14 residues. Trimming at V came to 4 bases and at J to 9 bases, leaving 11 bases not matched to a gene. CDR1 LGHDT and CDR2 YNNKEL come from the germline V gene (reference sequence).

This receptor was taken from a person between 18 and 60 years old who received the Ad26.COV2.S COVID-19 vaccine or a placebo. V gene TRBV3-1 (or the pseudogene TRBV3-2) combines with J gene TRBJ1-1; 7 nucleotides agree with TRBD1. The sequenced sample was peripheral blood, obtained in a trial of Ad26.COV2.S vaccine versus placebo. CDR3: CASSPGQRNRKAFF. The DNA of the CDR3 is TGTGCCAGCAGCCCGGGACAGCGAAATAGAAAAGCTTTCTTT.